This T cell receptor beta chain comes out of a study of blood T cell repertoires in COVID-19. As for the study in general: Italy, Spain and the United States were the sources of the convalescent and acute COVID-19 samples. The cDNA or gDNA used as material had been derived from T cells, B-cell-depleted T cells, or PBMCs.

In the authors' workflow: Nucleated cell number was recorded as an estimate derived from reference gene primer amplification. The assay was immunoSEQ multiplex PCR, and TCRdb's table has in-frame clones only and misses some. D and trimming come from the DNA, and the V and J calls and clone size come from that table. The sample contains a few hundred thousand clones, roughly 83% of which appear only once. Germline V gene lookup returns CDR1 SGHTA and CDR2 FQGNSA. V lost 3 bases to trimming and J lost 4 bases, with 6 bases between them. The CDR3 has 12 amino acids. The sequence was obtained from a man aged 60 to 69 who had recovered from COVID-19. The chain combines TRBV7-2 with TRBJ2-5; D gene ambiguous. Sequenced sample: peripheral blood. The CDR3 DNA is TGTGCCAGCAGCTTCGCGGCAGAGACCCAGTACTTC. Its translation is CASSFAAETQYF.